Presented here are 5 T cell receptor beta chains from one specimen sequenced in a study of OX40 agonist ivuxolimab in advanced cancers. Libraries were prepared by immunoSEQ multiplex PCR; TCRdb keeps only in-frame clonotypes and omits some of them. The table shows about 76,000 clones, with approximately 88% occurring only once. The sequenced sample was CD4+ or CD8+ T cells sorted from blood, obtained in a trial of the OX40 agonist ivuxolimab. All receptors derive from an adult with an advanced solid tumor such as melanoma, head and neck, liver or kidney cancer.

This chain uses TRBV6-6 with TRBJ1-2; maybe TRBD1 (6 bases). The CDR3 is made up of 13 amino acids. The V end lost 3 bases, the J end lost 2 bases, and 7 bases lay between the germline ends. The germline V gene encodes CDR1 MNHNY and CDR2 SVGAGI (reference sequence). The CDR3 sequence: CASSYQGNYGYTF. The CDR3 nucleotides are TGTGCCAGCAGTTATCAGGGGAACTATGGCTACACCTTC.

CDR3 DNA: TGTGCCAGCAGCCCGCCGGTGGGGGGGTCACAAGAGACCCAGTACTTC. Translation: CASSPPVGGSQETQYF. The rearrangement links TRBV7-9 to TRBJ2-5; 7 bases are a match to TRBD2. From germline, CDR1 is SEHNR and CDR2 FQNEAQ (reference sequence). This CDR3 region has 16 residues. The V segment lost 5 bases and the J segment 2 bases; nucleotides outside the gene matches: 11.

This clone was seen only a few times. For the CDR3, the DNA is TGTGCCAGCTCCCCGCCCGCTGCAGCTGGCTACACCTTC. This codes for CASSPPAAAGYTF. This chain links TRBV18 with TRBJ1-2; D is uncertain. V was clipped by 6 bases and J by 7 bases, with 15 bases between them. Germline CDR1 is KGHSH and CDR2 is LQKENI. The CDR3 is made up of 13 amino acids.

The J gene is TRBJ1-5, the V gene TRBV6-1; D is uncertain. CDR3 length: 15 amino acids. Trimming removed 2 bases at V and 5 bases at J, with 13 bases between. Per the germline V gene, CDR1 is MNHNS and CDR2 is SASEGT. CDR3 sequence: CASSEFWVRDQPQHF. In nucleotides, the CDR3 is TGTGCCAGCAGTGAATTTTGGGTAAGAGATCAGCCCCAGCATTTT.

This chain joins TRBV10-1 and TRBJ2-2; maybe TRBD1 (6 bases). In germline, CDR1 is WNHNN, CDR2 SYGVQD (reference sequence). V was pared by 6 bases and J by 4 bases, with 9 bases between. The CDR3 length is 13 residues. This CDR3 is CASRQGGTGELFF. The DNA for the CDR3 is TGCGCCAGCAGACAAGGGGGCACCGGGGAGCTGTTTTTT.